The following is a T cell receptor (beta chain) sequence with its context. This specimen belongs to a study of CD8 T cells in Susac syndrome. CDR1 is MNHNY, CDR2 SVGAGI, per germline (reference sequence). V was clipped by 8 bases and J by 0 bases; unmatched bases: 1. This CDR3 contains 13 residues. Random hexamers primed reverse transcription of roughly 0.45 to 1 ug RNA. TCRdb recomputed calls from the immunoSEQ multiplex PCR reads with MiXCR, one row per CDR3 protein. The table shows approximately 75,000 distinct CDR3 sequences, with 85% to 95% occurring only once. The sequenced sample was CD8+ T cells from PBMCs. The V call is TRBV6-6, the J call TRBJ1-3; the match to TRBD1 covers 7 bases. The sequence came from a human donor in good health. The CDR3 DNA is TGTGCCAGCGCAGGGGGCTCTGGAAACACCATATATTTT. It codes for CASAGGSGNTIYF.